These 3 T cell receptor beta chains were all obtained from the same sample, sequenced in a study of blood T cell repertoires in COVID-19. The data were produced by immunoSEQ multiplex PCR, yet TCRdb's version contains in-frame clones alone and is incomplete. The data show under 300,000 clones, 88% seen once. Sequencing was carried out using PBMCs or T cells enriched from blood (not recorded which). These receptors all stem from a woman between 40 and 55 years old who had been exposed to COVID-19.

The genes are TRBV4-1 and TRBJ1-1, with D unclear. Trimming took 0 bases from V and 10 from J, leaving 12 bases between them. The CDR3 contains 13 residues. The germline V gene has CDR1 MGHRA and CDR2 YSYEKL. The chain's CDR3 is CASSQESPGRAFF. CDR3 coding DNA: TGCGCCAGCAGCCAAGAATCGCCCGGTAGAGCTTTCTTT.

The V and J genes are TRBV7-9 and TRBJ2-2; D gene ambiguous. CDR3 length: 14 residues. Trimming cost V 5 bases and J 1 base, with 8 bases left between them. From germline, CDR1 is SEHNR and CDR2 FQNEAQ (reference sequence). CDR3 coding DNA: TGTGCCAGCAGCCCGCCAGTGAACACCGGGGAGCTGTTTTTT. As protein: CASSPPVNTGELFF.

This chain links TRBV7-2 with TRBJ2-7, with D perhaps TRBD1 (5 bases). The CDR3 contains 17 residues. Trimming shortened V by 0 bases and J by 2 bases, and 17 bases separated the two germline ends. Germline assignment: CDR1 SGHTA and CDR2 FQGNSA. The DNA for the CDR3 is TGTGCCAGCAGCTTAGCGTTCAGAAGGACACAGACCTACGAGCAGTACTTC. This gives the protein CASSLAFRRTQTYEQYF.